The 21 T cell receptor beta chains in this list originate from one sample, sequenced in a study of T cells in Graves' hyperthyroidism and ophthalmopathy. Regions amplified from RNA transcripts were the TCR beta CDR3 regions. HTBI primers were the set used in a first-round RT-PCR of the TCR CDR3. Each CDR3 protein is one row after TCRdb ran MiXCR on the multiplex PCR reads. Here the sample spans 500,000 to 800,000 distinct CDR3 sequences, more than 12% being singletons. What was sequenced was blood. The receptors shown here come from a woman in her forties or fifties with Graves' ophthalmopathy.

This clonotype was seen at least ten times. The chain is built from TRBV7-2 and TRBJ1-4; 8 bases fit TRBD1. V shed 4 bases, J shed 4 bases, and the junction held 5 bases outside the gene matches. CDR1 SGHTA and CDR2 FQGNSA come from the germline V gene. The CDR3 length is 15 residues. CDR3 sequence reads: CASSSLDRDNEKLFF. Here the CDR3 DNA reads TGTGCCAGCAGCTCCCTGGACAGGGATAATGAAAAACTGTTTTTT.

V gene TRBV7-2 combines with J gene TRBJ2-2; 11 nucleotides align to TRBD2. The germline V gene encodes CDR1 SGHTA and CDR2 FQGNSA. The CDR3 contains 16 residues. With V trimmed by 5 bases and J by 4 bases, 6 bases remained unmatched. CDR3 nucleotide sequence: TGTGCCAGCAGCATAACCGGGACTAGCGGCACCGGGGAGCTGTTTTTT. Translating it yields CASSITGTSGTGELFF.

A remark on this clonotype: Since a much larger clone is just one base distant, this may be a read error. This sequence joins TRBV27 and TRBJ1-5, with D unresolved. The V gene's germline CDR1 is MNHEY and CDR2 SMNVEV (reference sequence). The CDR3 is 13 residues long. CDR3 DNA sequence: TGTGCCAGCAGTCCAAAGATCGATTTGCCCCGGCATTTT. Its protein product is CASSPKIDLPRHF.

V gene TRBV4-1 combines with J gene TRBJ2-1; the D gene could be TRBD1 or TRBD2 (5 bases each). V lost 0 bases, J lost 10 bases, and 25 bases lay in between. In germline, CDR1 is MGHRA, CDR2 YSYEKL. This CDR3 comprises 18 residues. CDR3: CASSQDDGAGKRIWEQFF. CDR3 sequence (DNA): TGCGCCAGCAGCCAAGACGACGGAGCAGGGAAGCGGATTTGGGAGCAGTTCTTC.

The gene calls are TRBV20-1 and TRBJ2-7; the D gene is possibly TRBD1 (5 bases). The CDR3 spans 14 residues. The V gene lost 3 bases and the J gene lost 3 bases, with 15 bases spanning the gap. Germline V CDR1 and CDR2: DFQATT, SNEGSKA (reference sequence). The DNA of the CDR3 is TGCAGTGCTAGGCGGACGCAGGGAAGCTACGAGCAGTACTTC. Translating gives CSARRTQGSYEQYF.

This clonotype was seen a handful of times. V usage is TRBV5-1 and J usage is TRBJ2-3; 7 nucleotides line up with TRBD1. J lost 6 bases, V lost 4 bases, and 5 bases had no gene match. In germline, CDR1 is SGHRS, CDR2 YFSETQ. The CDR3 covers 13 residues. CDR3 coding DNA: TGCGCCAGCAGCCCTAGGGGGCGGGATACGCAGTATTTT. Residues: CASSPRGRDTQYF.

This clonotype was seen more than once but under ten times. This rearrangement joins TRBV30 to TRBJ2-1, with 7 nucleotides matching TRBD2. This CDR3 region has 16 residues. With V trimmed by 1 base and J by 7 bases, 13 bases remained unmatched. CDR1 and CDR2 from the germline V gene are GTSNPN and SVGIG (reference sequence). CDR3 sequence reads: CAWSAPSGGSWNEQFF. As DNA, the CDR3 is TGTGCCTGGAGTGCCCCTAGTGGCGGGAGTTGGAATGAGCAGTTCTTC.

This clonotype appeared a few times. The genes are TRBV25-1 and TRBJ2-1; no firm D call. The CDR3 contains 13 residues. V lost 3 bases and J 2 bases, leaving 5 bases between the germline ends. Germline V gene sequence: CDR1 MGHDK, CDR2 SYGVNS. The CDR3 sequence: CASSDIPYNEQFF. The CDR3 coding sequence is TGTGCCAGCAGTGACATCCCCTACAATGAGCAGTTCTTC.

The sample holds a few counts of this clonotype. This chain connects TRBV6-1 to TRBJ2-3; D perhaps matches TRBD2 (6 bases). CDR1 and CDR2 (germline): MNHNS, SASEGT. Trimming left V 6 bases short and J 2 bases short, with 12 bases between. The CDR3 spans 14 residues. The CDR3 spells CASSVASVTDTQYF. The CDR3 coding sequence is TGTGCCAGCAGCGTCGCTAGCGTCACAGATACGCAGTATTTT.

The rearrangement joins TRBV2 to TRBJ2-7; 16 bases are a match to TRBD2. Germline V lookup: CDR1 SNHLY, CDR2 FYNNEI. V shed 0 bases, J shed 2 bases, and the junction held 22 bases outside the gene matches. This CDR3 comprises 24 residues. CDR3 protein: CASSEALSSDLKRGTSGRAYEQYF. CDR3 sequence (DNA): TGTGCCAGCAGTGAAGCGCTATCTTCCGACCTTAAACGTGGGACTAGCGGGAGGGCCTACGAGCAGTACTTC.

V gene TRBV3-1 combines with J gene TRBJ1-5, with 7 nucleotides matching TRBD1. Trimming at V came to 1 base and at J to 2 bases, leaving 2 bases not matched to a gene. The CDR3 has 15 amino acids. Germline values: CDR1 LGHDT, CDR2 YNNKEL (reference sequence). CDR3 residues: CASSQAGGGNQPQHF. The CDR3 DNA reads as TGTGCCAGCAGCCAAGCAGGGGGTGGCAATCAGCCCCAGCATTTT.

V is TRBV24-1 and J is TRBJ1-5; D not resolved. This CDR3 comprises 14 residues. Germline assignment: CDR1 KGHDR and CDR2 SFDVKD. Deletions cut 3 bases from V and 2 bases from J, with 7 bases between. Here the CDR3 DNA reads TGTGCCACCAGTGATCACAGAGGCAATCAGCCCCAGCATTTT. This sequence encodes CATSDHRGNQPQHF.

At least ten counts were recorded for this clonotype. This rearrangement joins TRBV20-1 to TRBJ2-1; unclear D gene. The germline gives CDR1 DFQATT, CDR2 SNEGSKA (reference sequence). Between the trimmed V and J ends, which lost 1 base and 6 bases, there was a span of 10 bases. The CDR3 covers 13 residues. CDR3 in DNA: TGCAGTGCTAGAGTCCGGGCTGGCAATGAGCAGTTCTTC. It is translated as CSARVRAGNEQFF.

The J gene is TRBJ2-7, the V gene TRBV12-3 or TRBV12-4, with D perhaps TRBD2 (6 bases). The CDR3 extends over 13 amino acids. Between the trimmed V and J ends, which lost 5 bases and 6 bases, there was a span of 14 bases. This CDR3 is CASSPLAWGEQYF. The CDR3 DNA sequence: TGTGCCAGCAGTCCCCTAGCGTGGGGCGAGCAGTACTTC.

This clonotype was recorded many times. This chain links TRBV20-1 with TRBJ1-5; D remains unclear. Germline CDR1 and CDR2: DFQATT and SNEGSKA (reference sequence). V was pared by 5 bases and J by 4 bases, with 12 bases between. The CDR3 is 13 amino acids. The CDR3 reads CSASGIHNQPQHF. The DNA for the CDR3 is TGCAGTGCTTCGGGTATACATAATCAGCCCCAGCATTTT.

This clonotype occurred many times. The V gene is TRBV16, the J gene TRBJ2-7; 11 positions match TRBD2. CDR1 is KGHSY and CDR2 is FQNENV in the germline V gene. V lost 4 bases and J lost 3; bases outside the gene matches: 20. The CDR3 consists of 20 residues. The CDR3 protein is CASSPKFLAGGPQDFYEQYF. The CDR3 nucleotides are TGTGCCAGCAGCCCCAAGTTTTTAGCGGGAGGGCCGCAGGATTTCTACGAGCAGTACTTC.

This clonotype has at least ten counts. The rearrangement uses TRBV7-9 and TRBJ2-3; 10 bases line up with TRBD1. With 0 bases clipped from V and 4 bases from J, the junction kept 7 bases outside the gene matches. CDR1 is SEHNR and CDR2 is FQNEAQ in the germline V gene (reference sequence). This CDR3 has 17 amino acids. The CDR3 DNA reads TGTGCCAGCAGCTTAGCGTTTCGGACAGGGGGACCAGATACGCAGTATTTT. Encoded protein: CASSLAFRTGGPDTQYF.

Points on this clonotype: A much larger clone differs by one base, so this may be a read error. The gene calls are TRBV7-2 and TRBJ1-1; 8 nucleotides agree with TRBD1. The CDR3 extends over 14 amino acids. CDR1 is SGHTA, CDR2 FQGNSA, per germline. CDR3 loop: CANSLRRGPTEAFF. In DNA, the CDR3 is TGTGCCAACAGCTTACGCAGGGGGCCGACTGAAGCTTTCTTT.

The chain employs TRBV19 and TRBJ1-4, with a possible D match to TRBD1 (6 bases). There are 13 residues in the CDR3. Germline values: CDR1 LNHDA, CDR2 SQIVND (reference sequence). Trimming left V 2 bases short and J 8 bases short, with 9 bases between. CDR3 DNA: TGTGCCAGTAGTATACCAGGGGTGGAAAAACTGTTTTTT. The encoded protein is CASSIPGVEKLFF.

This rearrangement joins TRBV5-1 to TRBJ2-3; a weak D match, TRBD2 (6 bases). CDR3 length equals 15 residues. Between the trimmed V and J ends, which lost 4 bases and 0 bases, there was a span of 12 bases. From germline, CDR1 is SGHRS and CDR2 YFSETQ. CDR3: CASSTQRASTDTQYF. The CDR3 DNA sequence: TGCGCCAGCAGCACCCAGCGGGCTAGCACAGATACGCAGTATTTT.

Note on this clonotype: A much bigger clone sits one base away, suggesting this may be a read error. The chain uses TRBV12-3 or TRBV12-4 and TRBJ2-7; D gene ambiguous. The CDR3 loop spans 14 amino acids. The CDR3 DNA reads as TGTGTCAGCAGTTTTGGGTGGCTCTCCTACGAGCAGTACTTC. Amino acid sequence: CVSSFGWLSYEQYF.